The source of this T cell receptor (beta chain) is a study of beta chain features in type 1 diabetes. This clone was picked up a small number of times. Antigen specificity is unknown. A sort by CD45RO/CCR7/CD25/CD127/CD95/CD27 yielded CD4+ naive, central memory, regulatory and stem cell-like memory cells. Study conclusions and caveats: The naive, central memory and Treg TCRB repertoires showed an apparent similarity that was greater among patients than among healthy donors. At VDJ recombination sites, type 1 diabetes patients had fewer insertions and more deleted nucleotides. Among all four CD4+ subsets, Type 1 diabetes patients had TCRB CDR3s that were moderately but significantly shorter.

Expressed TCRB transcripts were sequenced after all isolated RNA was converted to cDNA. TCRdb keeps only in-frame clones here, not all; method: immunoSEQ multiplex PCR. This table has around 650,000 clones, 9.5% to 15% appearing once. The clonotype originates from a man aged 30 to 39 with type 1 diabetes. The sample comprised naive CD4+ T cells from blood.

CDR3 nucleotide sequence: TGTGCCAGCAGCTTAGAAGGAGAGGGTTTCGGCTACGAGCAGTACTTC. This gives the protein CASSLEGEGFGYEQYF. The chain joins TRBV7-2 to TRBJ2-7, with D possibly TRBD2 on 5 matching bases. Germline V lookup: CDR1 SGHTA, CDR2 FQGNSA. Trimming removed 1 base at V and 3 bases at J, with 16 bases between. This CDR3 is built from 16 residues.